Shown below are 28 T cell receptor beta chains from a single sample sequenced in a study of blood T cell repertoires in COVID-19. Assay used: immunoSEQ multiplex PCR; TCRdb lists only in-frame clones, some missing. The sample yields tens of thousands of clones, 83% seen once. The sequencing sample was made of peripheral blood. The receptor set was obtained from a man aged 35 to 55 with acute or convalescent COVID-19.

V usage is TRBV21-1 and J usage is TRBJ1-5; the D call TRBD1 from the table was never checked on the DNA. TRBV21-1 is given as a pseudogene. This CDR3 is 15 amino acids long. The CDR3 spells CASSKLQGTGQPQHF. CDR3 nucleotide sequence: TGTGCCAGCAGCAAATTGCAGGGTACGGGTCAGCCCCAGCATTTT.

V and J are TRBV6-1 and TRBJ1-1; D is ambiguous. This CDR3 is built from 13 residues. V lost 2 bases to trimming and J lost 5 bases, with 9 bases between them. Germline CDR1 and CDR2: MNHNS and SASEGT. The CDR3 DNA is TGTGCCAGCAGTGAAAAAGGAGGTACTGAAGCTTTCTTT. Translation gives CASSEKGGTEAFF.

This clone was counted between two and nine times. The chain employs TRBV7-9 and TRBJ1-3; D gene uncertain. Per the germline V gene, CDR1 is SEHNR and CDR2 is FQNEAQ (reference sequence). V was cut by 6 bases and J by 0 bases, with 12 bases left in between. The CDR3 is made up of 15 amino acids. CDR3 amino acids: CASSQGDLSGNTIYF. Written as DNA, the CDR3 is TGTGCCAGCAGTCAAGGAGACCTCTCTGGAAACACCATATATTTT.

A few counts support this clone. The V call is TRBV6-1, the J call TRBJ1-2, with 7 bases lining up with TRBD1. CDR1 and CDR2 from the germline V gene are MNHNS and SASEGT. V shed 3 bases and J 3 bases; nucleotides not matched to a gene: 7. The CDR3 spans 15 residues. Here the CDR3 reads CASSDPGQSHYGYTF. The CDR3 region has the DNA TGTGCCAGCAGTGACCCGGGACAGAGTCACTATGGCTACACCTTC.

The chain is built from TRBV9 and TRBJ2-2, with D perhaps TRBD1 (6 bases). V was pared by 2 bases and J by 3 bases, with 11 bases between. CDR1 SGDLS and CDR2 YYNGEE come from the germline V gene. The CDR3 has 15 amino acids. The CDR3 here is CASSVSRGHTGELFF. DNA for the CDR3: TGTGCCAGCAGCGTTTCCAGGGGCCACACCGGGGAGCTGTTTTTT.

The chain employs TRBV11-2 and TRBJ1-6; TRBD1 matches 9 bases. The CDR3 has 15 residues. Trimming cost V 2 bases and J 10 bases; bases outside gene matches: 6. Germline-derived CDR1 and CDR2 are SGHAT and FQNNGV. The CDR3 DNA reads TGTGCCAGCAGCTTACAGGACAGGGGAGTCTCACCCCTCCACTTT. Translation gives CASSLQDRGVSPLHF. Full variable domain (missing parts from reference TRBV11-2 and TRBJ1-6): EAGVAQSPRYKIIEKRQSVAFWCNPISGHATLYWYQQILGQGPKLLIQFQNNGVVDDSQLPKDRFSAERLKGVDSTLKIQPAKLEDSAVYLCASSLQDRGVSPLHFGNGTRLTVT.

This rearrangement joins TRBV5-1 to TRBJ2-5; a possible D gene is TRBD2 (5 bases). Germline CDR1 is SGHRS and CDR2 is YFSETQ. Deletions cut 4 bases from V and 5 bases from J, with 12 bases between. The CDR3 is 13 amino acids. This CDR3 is CASSPWTGETQYF. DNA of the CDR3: TGCGCCAGCAGCCCCTGGACGGGGGAGACCCAGTACTTC.

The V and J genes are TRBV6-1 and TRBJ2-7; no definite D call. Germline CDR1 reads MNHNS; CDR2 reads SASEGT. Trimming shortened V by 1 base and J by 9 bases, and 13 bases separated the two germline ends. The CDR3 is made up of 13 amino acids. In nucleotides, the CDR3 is TGTGCCAGCAGTGAAGAATTCGGCGGTAGGCAGTACTTC. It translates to CASSEEFGGRQYF.

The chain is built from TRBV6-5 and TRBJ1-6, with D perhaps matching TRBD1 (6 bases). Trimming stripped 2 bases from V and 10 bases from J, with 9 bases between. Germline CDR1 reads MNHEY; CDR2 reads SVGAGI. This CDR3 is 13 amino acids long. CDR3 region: CASSYGGGSPLHF. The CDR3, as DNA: TGTGCCAGCAGTTACGGGGGCGGATCACCCCTCCACTTT.

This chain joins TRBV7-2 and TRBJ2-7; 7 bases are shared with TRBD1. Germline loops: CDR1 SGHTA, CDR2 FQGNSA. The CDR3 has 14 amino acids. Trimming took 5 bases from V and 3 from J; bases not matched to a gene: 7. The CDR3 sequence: CASSIEGGGYEQYF. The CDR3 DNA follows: TGTGCCAGCAGCATCGAAGGGGGCGGCTACGAGCAGTACTTC.

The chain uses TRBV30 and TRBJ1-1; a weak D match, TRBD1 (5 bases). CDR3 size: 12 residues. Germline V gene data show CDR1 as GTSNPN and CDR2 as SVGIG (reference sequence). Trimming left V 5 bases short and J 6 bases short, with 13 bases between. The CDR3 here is CAWEAGFPEAFF. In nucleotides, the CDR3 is TGTGCCTGGGAAGCAGGGTTTCCTGAAGCTTTCTTT.

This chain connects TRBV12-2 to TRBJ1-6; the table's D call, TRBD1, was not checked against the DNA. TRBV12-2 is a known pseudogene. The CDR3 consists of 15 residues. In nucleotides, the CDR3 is TGTGCAAGTCGCTTAGGACAGGCCTATAATTCACCCCTCCACTTT. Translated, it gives CASRLGQAYNSPLHF.

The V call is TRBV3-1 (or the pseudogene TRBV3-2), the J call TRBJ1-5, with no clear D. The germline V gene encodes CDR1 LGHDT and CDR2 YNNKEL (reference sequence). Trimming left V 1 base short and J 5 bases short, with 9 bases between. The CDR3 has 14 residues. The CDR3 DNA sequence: TGTGCCAGCAGCCAAGGGAGCAGCCATCAGCCCCAGCATTTT. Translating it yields CASSQGSSHQPQHF.

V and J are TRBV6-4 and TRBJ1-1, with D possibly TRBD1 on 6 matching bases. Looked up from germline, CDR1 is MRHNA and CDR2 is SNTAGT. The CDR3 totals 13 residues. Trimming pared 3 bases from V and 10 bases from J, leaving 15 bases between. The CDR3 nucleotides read TGTGCCAGCAGTGATCCACGGGGGGGGGCAGCTTTCTTT. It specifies CASSDPRGGAAFF.

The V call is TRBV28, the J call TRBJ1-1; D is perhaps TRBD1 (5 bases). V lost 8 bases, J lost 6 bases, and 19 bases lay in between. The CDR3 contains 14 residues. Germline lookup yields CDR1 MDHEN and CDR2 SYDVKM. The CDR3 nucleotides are TGTGCCAGCGGCCTGACGAAAGGGGTCGCTGAAGCTTTCTTT. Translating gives CASGLTKGVAEAFF.

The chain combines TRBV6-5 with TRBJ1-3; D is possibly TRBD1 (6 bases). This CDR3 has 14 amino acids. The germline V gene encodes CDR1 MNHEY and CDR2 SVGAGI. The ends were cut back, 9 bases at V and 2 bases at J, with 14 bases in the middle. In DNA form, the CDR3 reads TGTGCCAGTAAGGACAGAACGGCTGGAAACACCATATATTTT. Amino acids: CASKDRTAGNTIYF.

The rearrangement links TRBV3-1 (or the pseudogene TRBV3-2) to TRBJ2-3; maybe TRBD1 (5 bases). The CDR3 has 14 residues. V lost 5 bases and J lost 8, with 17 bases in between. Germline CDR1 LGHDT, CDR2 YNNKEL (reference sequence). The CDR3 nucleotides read TGTGCCAGCAGCGAAGGCGGCACTCAGGGTACGCAGTATTTT. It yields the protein CASSEGGTQGTQYF.

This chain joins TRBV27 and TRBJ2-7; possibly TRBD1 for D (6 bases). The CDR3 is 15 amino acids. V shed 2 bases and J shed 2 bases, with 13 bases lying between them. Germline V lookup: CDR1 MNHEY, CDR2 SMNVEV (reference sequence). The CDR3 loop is CASSLEQGVTYEQYF. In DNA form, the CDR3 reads TGTGCCAGCAGTTTAGAACAGGGTGTGACCTACGAGCAGTACTTC.

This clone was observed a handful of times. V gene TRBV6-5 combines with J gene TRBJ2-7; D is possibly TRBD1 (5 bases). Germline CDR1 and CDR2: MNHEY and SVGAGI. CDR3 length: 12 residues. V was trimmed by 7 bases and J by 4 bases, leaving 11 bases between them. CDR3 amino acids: CASTKGYYEQYV. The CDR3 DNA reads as TGTGCCAGCACCAAGGGGTATTACGAGCAGTACGTC.

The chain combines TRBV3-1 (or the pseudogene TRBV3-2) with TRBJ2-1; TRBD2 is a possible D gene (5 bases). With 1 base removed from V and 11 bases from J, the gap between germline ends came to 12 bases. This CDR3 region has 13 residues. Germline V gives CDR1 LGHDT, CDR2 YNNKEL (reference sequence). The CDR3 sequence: CASSQVREAKQFF. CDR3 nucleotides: TGTGCCAGCAGCCAAGTGAGGGAAGCCAAGCAGTTCTTC.

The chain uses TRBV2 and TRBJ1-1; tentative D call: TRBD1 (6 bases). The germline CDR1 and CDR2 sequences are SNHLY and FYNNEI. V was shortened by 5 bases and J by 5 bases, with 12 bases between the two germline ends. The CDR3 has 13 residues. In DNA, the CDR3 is TGTGCCAGCAGTTACAGGGAAAGGACTGAAGCTTTCTTT. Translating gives CASSYRERTEAFF.

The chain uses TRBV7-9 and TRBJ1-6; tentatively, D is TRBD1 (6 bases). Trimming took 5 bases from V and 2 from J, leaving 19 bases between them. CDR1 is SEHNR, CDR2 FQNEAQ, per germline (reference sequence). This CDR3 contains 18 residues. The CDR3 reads CASSLKVRGPTYNSPLHF. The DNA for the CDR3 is TGTGCCAGCAGCCTAAAGGTCAGGGGACCTACCTATAATTCACCCCTCCACTTT.

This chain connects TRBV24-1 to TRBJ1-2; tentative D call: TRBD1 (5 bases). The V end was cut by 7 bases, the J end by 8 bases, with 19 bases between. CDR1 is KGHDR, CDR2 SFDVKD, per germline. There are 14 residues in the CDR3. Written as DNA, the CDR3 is TGTGCCACCAGCCCGACAGAAAACATGGGAGGCTACACCTTC. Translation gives CATSPTENMGGYTF.

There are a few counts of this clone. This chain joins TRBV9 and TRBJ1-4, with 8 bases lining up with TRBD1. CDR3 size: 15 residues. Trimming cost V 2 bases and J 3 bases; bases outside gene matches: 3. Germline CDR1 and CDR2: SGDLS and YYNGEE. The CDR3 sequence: CASSVRTGPNEKLFF. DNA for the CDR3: TGTGCCAGCAGCGTCCGGACAGGGCCTAATGAAAAACTGTTTTTT.

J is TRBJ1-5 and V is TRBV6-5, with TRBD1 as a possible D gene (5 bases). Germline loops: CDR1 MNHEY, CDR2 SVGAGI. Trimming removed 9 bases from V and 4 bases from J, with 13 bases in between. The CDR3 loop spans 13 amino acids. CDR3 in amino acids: CASKLQGNQPQHF. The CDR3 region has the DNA TGTGCCAGTAAACTTCAGGGAAATCAGCCCCAGCATTTT.

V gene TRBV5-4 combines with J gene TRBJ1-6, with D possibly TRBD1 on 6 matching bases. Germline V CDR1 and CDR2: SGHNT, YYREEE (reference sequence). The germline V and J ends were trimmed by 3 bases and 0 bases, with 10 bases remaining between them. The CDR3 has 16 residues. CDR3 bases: TGTGCCAGCAGCTCAAGGGGGAGCTCCTATAATTCACCCCTCCACTTT. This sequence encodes CASSSRGSSYNSPLHF.

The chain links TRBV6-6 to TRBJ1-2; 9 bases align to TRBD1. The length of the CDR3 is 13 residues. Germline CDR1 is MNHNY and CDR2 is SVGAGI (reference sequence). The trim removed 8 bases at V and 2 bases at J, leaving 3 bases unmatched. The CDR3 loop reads CASLDRGNYGYTF. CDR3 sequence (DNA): TGTGCCAGCCTTGACAGGGGGAACTATGGCTACACCTTC.

CDR3: CASSGSTLTYSGSLSYEQYF. In DNA form, the CDR3 reads TGTGCCAGCAGTGGGTCGACCCTGACTTATAGCGGGAGTCTTTCCTACGAGCAGTACTTC. The rearrangement links TRBV6-1 to TRBJ2-7; 9 nucleotides align to TRBD2. With V trimmed by 4 bases and J by 1 base, 20 bases remained unmatched. The CDR3 has 20 residues. Germline V gene data show CDR1 as MNHNS and CDR2 as SASEGT.